A selection of T cell receptor beta chains follows, all from one sample in a study of shared clonotypes between healthy human individuals. TCRdb keeps only in-frame clones here, not all; method: immunoSEQ multiplex PCR. The table shows more than 1 million clones, with roughly 74% occurring only once. The sequenced material came from memory CD4+ T cells from PBMCs. Every receptor here comes from a man between 18 and 29 years old in good health. Some clones in this sample may be carry-over from other donors' samples. The CDR3 runs from the conserved cysteine through the conserved F or W. Each record gives: V gene, J gene, clone size, D gene, CDR3 DNA, CDR3 protein. D genes are given only for firm matches. Expanded clones get a size class; other rows say once, few or many, or leave the size out.

TRBV7-6	TRBJ1-3	-	-	TGTGCCAGCAGCAGCGAGAGGGTTGACCGAAACACCATATATTTT	CASSSERVDRNTIYF
TRBV21-1	TRBJ1-5	-	-	TGTGCCAGCAGCAGAACAAGCCTTCCCAGGGACAACAATCAGCCCCAGCATTTT	CASSRTSLPRDNNQPQHF
TRBV18	TRBJ1-4	-	-	TGTGCCAGCTCACCACCGTCCAGGGAGGGTGAAAAACTGTTTTTT	CASSPPSREGEKLFF
TRBV11-2	TRBJ1-6	-	-	TGTGCCAGCAGTCCCGGACGGAATTCACCCCTCCACTTT	CASSPGRNSPLHF
TRBV11-2	TRBJ2-3	-	-	TGTGCCAGCAGCTTAGGAATCCAGGATACGCAGTATTTT	CASSLGIQDTQYF
TRBV6-5	TRBJ1-1	once	-	TGTGCCAGCAGTTCCCCAAGGGGGAGGACTTTCTTT	CASSSPRGRTFF
TRBV6-6	TRBJ1-4	-	-	TGTGCCACACAGAATAATGAAAAACTGTTTTTT	CATQNNEKLFF
TRBV5-6	TRBJ2-5	-	TRBD2	TGTGCCAGCAGCCGGGTGGGACTAGCAGGAGAGACCCAGTACTTC	CASSRVGLAGETQYF
TRBV4-1	TRBJ1-2	-	-	TGCGCCAGCAGCCAAGTCGGAAGGACGTCGGAGGGCGGCTACACCTTC	CASSQVGRTSEGGYTF
TRBV5-6	TRBJ1-1	-	TRBD1	TGTGCCAGCAGCCCCAAGACAGGGGTAGGAGAGGCTTTCTTT	CASSPKTGVGEAFF
TRBV28	TRBJ1-4	-	TRBD1	TGTGCCAGCAGGAGACAGGGAGACGAAAAACTGTTTTTT	CASRRQGDEKLFF
TRBV29-1	TRBJ2-1	-	-	TGCAGCGTACCATCCCCCAGGGTGCAGCACAATGAGCAGTTCTTC	CSVPSPRVQHNEQFF
TRBV7-2	TRBJ2-7	once	-	TGTGCCAGCAGCTTAGCGTTGAGCTACGAGCAGTACTTC	CASSLALSYEQYF
TRBV6-6	TRBJ1-1	-	-	TGTGCCAGCAGTTACTCGGTGTATAATGAAGCTTTCTTT	CASSYSVYNEAFF
TRBV30	TRBJ1-2	once	TRBD1	TGTGCCTGGAGTGACGAAGCCCCCGGGACAGCCTATGGCTACACCTTC	CAWSDEAPGTAYGYTF
TRBV5-1	TRBJ2-3	-	-	TGCGCCAGCAGAGACGGGAGAGGAGATACGCAGTATTTT	CASRDGRGDTQYF
TRBV28	TRBJ1-1	few	-	TGTGCCAGCAGTCTCTGGACAGTCCAGGGCACTGAAGCTTTCTTT	CASSLWTVQGTEAFF
TRBV28	TRBJ2-1	-	-	TGTGCCAGCAGTCAACGGTCGGTTGAGCAGTTCTTC	CASSQRSVEQFF
TRBV9	TRBJ2-7	-	-	TGTGCCAGCAGCCCGTTGGGCAGGTCCTACGAGCAGTACTTC	CASSPLGRSYEQYF
TRBV18	TRBJ1-5	few	-	TGTGCCAGCTCCCAGGGGCAGGGTCAGCCCCAGCATTTT	CASSQGQGQPQHF
TRBV7-9	TRBJ1-2	-	TRBD1	TGTGCCAGCAGCCCGGACAGGATCTATGGCTACACCTTC	CASSPDRIYGYTF
TRBV7-2	TRBJ1-4	-	TRBD1	TGTGCCAGCAGCCCCCTAAGGGGGACAGGGGGAGAATTTAATGAAAAACTGTTTTTT	CASSPLRGTGGEFNEKLFF
TRBV7-2	TRBJ2-7	-	-	TGTGCCAGCAGCTTAGAACCATCCGAAAGGCTGTACTTC	CASSLEPSERLYF
TRBV9	TRBJ2-2	-	TRBD2	TGTGCCAGCAGCGCCCGGACTAGCGGGAGGATCGGGGAGCTGTTTTTT	CASSARTSGRIGELFF
TRBV2	TRBJ2-3	once	-	TGTGCCGGTGCCCGAGGGGGTAACACAGATACGCAGTATTTT	CAGARGGNTDTQYF
TRBV4-2	TRBJ2-7	-	TRBD2	TGTGCCAGCAGCCAAGAGGCTAGCGGGAGGTGGTACGAGCAGTACTTC	CASSQEASGRWYEQYF
TRBV28	TRBJ1-4	once	-	TGTGCCAGCAGCCTAGGGGGGGCGTATAATGAAAAACTGTTTTTT	CASSLGGAYNEKLFF
TRBV28	TRBJ2-1	-	-	TGTGCCAGCAGAAGGGGTATCAATGAGCAGTTCTTC	CASRRGINEQFF
TRBV27	TRBJ2-2	-	-	TGTGCCAGCAGTTTCTACGGGAGATTGACCGGGGAGCTGTTTTTT	CASSFYGRLTGELFF
TRBV7-9	TRBJ2-7	-	-	TGTGCCAGCAGCTTTGAGGCCTACGAGCAGTACTTC	CASSFEAYEQYF
TRBV5-1	TRBJ2-7	-	TRBD1	TGCGCCAGCAGCTTACAGGGGTACGAGCAGTACTTC	CASSLQGYEQYF
TRBV28	TRBJ2-7	-	-	TGTGCCAGCAATCACGGGTCAGGGATGGGGATTTTTTCCTACGAGCAGTACTTC	CASNHGSGMGIFSYEQYF
TRBV5-1	TRBJ2-5	-	-	TGCGCCAGCAGCTTCGGCGGAGAGACCCAGTACTTC	CASSFGGETQYF
TRBV18	TRBJ2-6	-	TRBD1	TGTGCCAGCTCACCACGACAGGGGGTGGCTGGGGCCAACGTCCTGACTTTC	CASSPRQGVAGANVLTF
TRBV7-8	TRBJ2-7	-	-	TGTGCCAGCAGCCCGGGGCGGATCTTCCGCGAGCAGTACTTC	CASSPGRIFREQYF
TRBV11-1	TRBJ2-7	once	TRBD2	TGTGCCAGCAGCCTACTTGGGACTAGTATTTCCTACGAGCAGTACTTC	CASSLLGTSISYEQYF
TRBV5-6	TRBJ2-2	-	TRBD1	TGTGCCAGCAGCCGGACAGGGGAGGCCGGGGAGCTGTTTTTT	CASSRTGEAGELFF
TRBV6-4	TRBJ2-3	-	-	TGTGCCAGCAGTGACCGTCCGAGCACAGATACGCAGTATTTT	CASSDRPSTDTQYF
TRBV18	TRBJ2-7	-	TRBD2	TGTGCCAGCTCACTAGCGGGAGGATACTACGAGCAGTACTTC	CASSLAGGYYEQYF
TRBV7-3	TRBJ1-3	-	-	TGTGCCAGCAGCCCGACTGGGTCTGGAAACACCATATATTTT	CASSPTGSGNTIYF
TRBV6-1	TRBJ2-7	-	-	TGTGCCAGCAGTGAAGGGGGCAGTGTCTGGGAGCAGTACTTC	CASSEGGSVWEQYF
TRBV9	TRBJ1-4	-	TRBD1	TGTGCCAGCACCGGGGGGACAGGGAATGAAAAACTGTTTTTT	CASTGGTGNEKLFF
TRBV6-1	TRBJ1-2	-	-	TGTGCCAGCAGTGAAAACGGCCAGTATGGCTACACCTTC	CASSENGQYGYTF
TRBV27	TRBJ2-2	-	-	TGTGCCAGCAGTCTTGGACGGGGCACCGGGGAGCTGTTTTTT	CASSLGRGTGELFF
TRBV7-2	TRBJ1-5	once	-	TGTGCCAGCAGCCTACAAAAGGTCGGGCCCCAGCATTTT	CASSLQKVGPQHF
TRBV2	TRBJ2-7	few	-	TGTGCCAGCAGTGAGGCAGGTTATTCCTACGAGCAGTACTTC	CASSEAGYSYEQYF
TRBV11-2	TRBJ2-7	-	-	TGTGCCAGCAGCTTCACACGGGCCGCCCAGCAGTACTTC	CASSFTRAAQQYF
TRBV28	TRBJ2-7	once	-	TGTGCCAGCGGACTCTCCTACGAGCAGTACTTC	CASGLSYEQYF
TRBV7-2	TRBJ2-3	-	TRBD2	TGTGCCAGCAGCTCGGGCCGGACTAGTCTCCTGGATACGCAGTATTTT	CASSSGRTSLLDTQYF
TRBV4-1	TRBJ2-1	-	-	TGCGCCAGCAGCCAAGGGGGCCGGGCCCGGTGGGATGAGCAGTTCTTC	CASSQGGRARWDEQFF
TRBV7-9	TRBJ1-4	-	-	TGTGCCAGCAGCTCAGTACGGAGGGATGAAAAACTGTTTTTT	CASSSVRRDEKLFF
TRBV10-3	TRBJ2-2	few	-	TGTGCCATCAGGGGGCGCATCGGGGAGCTGTTTTTT	CAIRGRIGELFF
TRBV28	TRBJ1-5	-	-	TGTGCCAGCAGTTTAACAGGAGATCAGCCCCAGCATTTT	CASSLTGDQPQHF
TRBV7-9	TRBJ2-1	-	TRBD1	TGTGCCAGCAGCCATCGGGACAGGAGCTACAATGAGCAGTTCTTC	CASSHRDRSYNEQFF
TRBV2	TRBJ2-5	-	-	TGTGCCAGCAGTGAAGGAGGGAAAGAGACCCAGTACTTC	CASSEGGKETQYF
TRBV29-1	TRBJ1-1	few	-	TGCAGCGTTAGGGCAGGGTGGGGGATGAACACTGAAGCTTTCTTT	CSVRAGWGMNTEAFF
TRBV27	TRBJ1-2	few	TRBD1	TGTGCCAGCAGTTCGGTGAGGACAGGGCAAGGCGGCTACACCTTC	CASSSVRTGQGGYTF
TRBV2	TRBJ2-7	-	-	TGTGCCAGCAGTGAGGATAGGGCAGGGTACGAGCAGTACTTC	CASSEDRAGYEQYF
TRBV30	TRBJ2-5	once	-	TGTGCCTGGAGCCTTGGGGAGACCCAGTACTTC	CAWSLGETQYF